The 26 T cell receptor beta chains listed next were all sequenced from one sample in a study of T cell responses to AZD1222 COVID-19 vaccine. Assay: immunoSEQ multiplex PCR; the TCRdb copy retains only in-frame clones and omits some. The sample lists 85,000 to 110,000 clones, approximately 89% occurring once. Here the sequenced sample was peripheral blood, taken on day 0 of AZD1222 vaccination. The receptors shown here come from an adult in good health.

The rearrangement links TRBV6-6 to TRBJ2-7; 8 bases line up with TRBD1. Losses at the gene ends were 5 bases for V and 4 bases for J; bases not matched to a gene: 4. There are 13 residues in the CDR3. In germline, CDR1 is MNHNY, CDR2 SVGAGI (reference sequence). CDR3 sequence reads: CASSQDREYEQYF. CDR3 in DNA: TGTGCCAGCAGTCAGGACAGGGAGTACGAGCAGTACTTC.

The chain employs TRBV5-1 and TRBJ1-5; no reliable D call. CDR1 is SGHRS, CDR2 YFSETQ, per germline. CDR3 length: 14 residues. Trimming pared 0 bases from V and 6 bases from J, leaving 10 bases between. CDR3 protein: CASSLAPGVQPQHF. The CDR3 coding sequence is TGCGCCAGCAGCTTGGCCCCGGGAGTTCAGCCCCAGCATTTT.

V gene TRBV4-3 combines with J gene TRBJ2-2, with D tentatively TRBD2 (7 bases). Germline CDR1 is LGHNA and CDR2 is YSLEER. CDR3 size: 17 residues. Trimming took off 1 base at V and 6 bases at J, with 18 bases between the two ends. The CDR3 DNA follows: TGCGCCAGCAGCCAAGTTTGGCGGGGGACAATGTCCGGGGAGCTGTTTTTT. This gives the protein CASSQVWRGTMSGELFF.

CDR3 nucleotides: TGTGCCAGTACAAAAATGAGCTCCTACAATGAGCAGTTCTTC. Amino acid sequence: CASTKMSSYNEQFF. This chain links TRBV7-2 with TRBJ2-1, with D uncertain. V lost 9 bases, J lost 0 bases, and 12 bases lay in between. The CDR3 is 14 amino acids. The germline gives CDR1 SGHTA, CDR2 FQGNSA.

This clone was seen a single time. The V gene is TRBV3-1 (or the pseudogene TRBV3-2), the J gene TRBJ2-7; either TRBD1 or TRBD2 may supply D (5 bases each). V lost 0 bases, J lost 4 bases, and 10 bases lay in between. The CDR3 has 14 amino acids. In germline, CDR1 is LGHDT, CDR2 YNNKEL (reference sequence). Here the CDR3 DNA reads TGTGCCAGCAGCCAAGATTGGGGGTCTTACGAGCAGTACTTC. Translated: CASSQDWGSYEQYF.

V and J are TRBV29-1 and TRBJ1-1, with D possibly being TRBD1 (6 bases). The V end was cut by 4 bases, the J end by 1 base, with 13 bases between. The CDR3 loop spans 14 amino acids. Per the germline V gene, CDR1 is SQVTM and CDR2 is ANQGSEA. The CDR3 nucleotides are TGCAGCGTTGCCCAGACAGGACAGAACACTGAAGCTTTCTTT. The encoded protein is CSVAQTGQNTEAFF.

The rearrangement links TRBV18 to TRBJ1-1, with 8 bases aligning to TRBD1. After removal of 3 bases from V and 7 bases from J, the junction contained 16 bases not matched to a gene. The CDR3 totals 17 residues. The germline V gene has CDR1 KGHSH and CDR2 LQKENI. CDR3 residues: CASSPNTAGQGAGEAFF. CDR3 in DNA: TGTGCCAGCTCACCCAACACCGCGGGGCAGGGGGCCGGTGAAGCTTTCTTT. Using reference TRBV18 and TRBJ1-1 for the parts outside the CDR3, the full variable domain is NAGVMQNPRHLVRRRGQEARLRCSPMKGHSHVYWYRQLPEEGLKFMVYLQKENIIDESGMPKERFSAEFPKEGPSILRIQQVVRGDSAAYFCASSPNTAGQGAGEAFFGQGTRLTVV.

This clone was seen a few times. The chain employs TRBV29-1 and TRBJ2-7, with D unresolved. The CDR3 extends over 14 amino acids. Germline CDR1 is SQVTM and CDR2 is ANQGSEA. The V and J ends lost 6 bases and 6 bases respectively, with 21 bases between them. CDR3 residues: CSVLSDTFKGEQYF. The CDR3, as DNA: TGCAGCGTCCTATCCGACACCTTTAAAGGCGAGCAGTACTTC.

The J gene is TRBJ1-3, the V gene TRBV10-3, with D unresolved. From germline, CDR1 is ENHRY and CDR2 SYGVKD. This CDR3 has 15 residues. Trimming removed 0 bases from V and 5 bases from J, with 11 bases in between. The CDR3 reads CAISESWGSRNTIYF. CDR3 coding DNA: TGTGCCATCAGTGAGTCATGGGGTTCAAGAAACACCATATATTTT.

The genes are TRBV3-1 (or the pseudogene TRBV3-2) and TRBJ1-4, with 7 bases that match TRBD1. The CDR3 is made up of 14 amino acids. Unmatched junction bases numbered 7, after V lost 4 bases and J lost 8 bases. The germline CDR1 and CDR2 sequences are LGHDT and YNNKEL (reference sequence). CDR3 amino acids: CASSPPGQVEKLFF. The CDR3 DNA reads TGTGCCAGCAGCCCTCCCGGACAGGTGGAAAAACTGTTTTTT.

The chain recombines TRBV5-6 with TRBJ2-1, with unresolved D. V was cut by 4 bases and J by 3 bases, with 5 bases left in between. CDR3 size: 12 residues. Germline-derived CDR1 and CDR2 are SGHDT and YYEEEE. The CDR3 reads CASSRYYNEQFF. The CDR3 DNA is TGTGCCAGCAGCAGATACTACAATGAGCAGTTCTTC.

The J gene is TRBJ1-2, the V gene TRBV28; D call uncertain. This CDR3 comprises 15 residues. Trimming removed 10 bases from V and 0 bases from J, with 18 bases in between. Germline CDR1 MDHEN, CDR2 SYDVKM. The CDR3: CATREGATPNYGYTF. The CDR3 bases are TGTGCCACTAGGGAGGGCGCCACTCCTAACTATGGCTACACCTTC.

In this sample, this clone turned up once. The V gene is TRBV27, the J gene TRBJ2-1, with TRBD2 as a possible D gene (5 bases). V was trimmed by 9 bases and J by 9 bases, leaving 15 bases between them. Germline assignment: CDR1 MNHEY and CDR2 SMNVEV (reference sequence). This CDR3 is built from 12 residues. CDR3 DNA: TGTGCCAGACTTAACCAAGGGAGTGAGCAGTTCTTC. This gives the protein CARLNQGSEQFF.

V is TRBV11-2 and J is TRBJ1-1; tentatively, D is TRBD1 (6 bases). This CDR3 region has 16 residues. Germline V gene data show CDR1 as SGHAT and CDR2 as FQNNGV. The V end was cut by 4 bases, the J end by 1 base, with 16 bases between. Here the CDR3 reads CASSYNSGVRNTEAFF. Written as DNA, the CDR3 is TGTGCCAGCAGCTATAACTCAGGGGTAAGGAACACTGAAGCTTTCTTT.

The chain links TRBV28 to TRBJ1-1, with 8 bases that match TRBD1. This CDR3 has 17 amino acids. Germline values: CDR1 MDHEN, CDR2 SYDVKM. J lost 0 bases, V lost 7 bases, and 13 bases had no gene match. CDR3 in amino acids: CASNTGTGRSVNTEAFF. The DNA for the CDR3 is TGTGCCAGCAACACCGGGACAGGCCGCTCGGTGAACACTGAAGCTTTCTTT.

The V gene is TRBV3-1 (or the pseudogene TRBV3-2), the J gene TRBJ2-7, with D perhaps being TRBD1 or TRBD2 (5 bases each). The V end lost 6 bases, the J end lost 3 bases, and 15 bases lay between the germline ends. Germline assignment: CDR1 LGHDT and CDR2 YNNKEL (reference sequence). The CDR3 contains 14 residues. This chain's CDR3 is CASSTTGTHYEQYF. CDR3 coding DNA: TGTGCCAGCAGTACTACCGGGACCCACTACGAGCAGTACTTC.

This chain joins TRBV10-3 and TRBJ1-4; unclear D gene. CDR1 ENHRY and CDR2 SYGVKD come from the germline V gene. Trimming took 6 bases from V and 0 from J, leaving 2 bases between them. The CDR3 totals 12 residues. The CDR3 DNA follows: TGTGCCATCAGCGCAACTAATGAAAAACTGTTTTTT. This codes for CAISATNEKLFF.

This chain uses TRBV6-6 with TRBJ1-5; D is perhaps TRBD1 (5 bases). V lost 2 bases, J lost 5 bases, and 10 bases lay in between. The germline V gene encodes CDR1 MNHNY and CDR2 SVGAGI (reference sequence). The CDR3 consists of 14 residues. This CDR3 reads CASSYGGGDQPQHF. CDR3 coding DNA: TGTGCCAGCAGTTACGGGGGAGGAGATCAGCCCCAGCATTTT.

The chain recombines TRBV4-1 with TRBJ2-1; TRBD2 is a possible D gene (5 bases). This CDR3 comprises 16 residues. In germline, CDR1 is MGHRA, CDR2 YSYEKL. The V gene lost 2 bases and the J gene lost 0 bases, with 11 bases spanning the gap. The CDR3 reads CASSQSTGSSYNEQFF. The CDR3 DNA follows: TGCGCCAGCAGCCAATCAACGGGGAGCTCCTACAATGAGCAGTTCTTC.

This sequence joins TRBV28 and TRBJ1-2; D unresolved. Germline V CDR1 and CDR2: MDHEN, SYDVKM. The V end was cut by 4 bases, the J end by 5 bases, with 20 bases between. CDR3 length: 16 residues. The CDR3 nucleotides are TGTGCCAGCAGTTCCCCCTCCGAACGCGGGCTTTATGGCTACACCTTC. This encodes CASSSPSERGLYGYTF.

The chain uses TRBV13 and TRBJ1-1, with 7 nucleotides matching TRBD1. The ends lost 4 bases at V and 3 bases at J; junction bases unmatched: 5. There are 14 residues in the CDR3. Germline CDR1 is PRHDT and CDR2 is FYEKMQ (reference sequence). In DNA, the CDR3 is TGTGCCAGCAGCTCAGGGACAGCGTACACTGAAGCTTTCTTT. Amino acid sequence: CASSSGTAYTEAFF.

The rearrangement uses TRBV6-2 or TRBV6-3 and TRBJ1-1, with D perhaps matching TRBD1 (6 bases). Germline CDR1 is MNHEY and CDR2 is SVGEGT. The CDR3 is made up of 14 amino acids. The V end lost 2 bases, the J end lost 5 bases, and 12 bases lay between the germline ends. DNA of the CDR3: TGTGCCAGCAGTTACGCAGGGGCGGGAACTGAAGCTTTCTTT. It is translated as CASSYAGAGTEAFF.

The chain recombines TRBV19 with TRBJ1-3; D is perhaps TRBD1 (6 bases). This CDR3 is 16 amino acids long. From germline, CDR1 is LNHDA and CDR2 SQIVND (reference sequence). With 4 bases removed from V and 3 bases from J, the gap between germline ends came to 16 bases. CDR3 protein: CASSRSSWGLGNTIYF. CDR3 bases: TGTGCCAGTAGTAGAAGTTCCTGGGGGCTTGGAAACACCATATATTTT.

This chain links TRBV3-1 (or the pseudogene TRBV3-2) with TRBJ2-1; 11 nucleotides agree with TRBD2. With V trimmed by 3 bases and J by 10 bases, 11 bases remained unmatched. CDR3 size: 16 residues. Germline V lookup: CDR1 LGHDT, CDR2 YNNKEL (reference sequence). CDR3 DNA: TGTGCCAGCAGCCATGTGGCTAGCGGGGGGCCGCGGGAGCAGTTCTTC. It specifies CASSHVASGGPREQFF.

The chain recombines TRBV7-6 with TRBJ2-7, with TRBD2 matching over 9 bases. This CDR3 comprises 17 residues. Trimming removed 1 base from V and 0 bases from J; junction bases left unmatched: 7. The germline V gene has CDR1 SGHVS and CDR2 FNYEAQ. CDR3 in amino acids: CASSLVASGASSYEQYF. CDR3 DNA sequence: TGTGCCAGCAGCTTAGTGGCTAGCGGGGCTAGCTCCTACGAGCAGTACTTC.

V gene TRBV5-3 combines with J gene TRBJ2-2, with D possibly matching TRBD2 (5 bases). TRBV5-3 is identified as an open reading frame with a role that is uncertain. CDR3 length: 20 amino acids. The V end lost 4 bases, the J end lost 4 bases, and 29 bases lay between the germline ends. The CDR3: CARSPAPLRGIFGSTGELFF. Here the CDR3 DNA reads TGTGCCAGAAGCCCTGCCCCACTACGAGGGATCTTCGGTTCCACCGGGGAGCTGTTTTTT.